This T cell receptor (beta chain) stems from a study of blood T cell repertoires in COVID-19 (dated by TCRdb to the early 2020s). In terms of the full investigation: The collaborator samples originated in the United States, Italy and Spain and spanned the acute and convalescent phases of COVID-19. The prospective study material was composed of cDNA or gDNA derived from T cells, B-cell-depleted T cells, or PBMCs. The dataset comprised deeply sampled blood TCRbeta repertoires from subjects exposed to, actively infected with, or recovered from COVID-19. A freely available public database, intended as a resource for researchers studying the immune response to SARS-CoV-2, is where the repertoires were released. Samples were obtained from the ongoing ImmuneRACE study (first 160 participants) and from over 1,000 subjects provided by 6 global collaborators. Nearly every sample came with metadata listing a de-identified subject ID, COVID-19 status, age in years and sex. Where available, HLA class I and class II types were obtained from metadata supplied by the sample provider rather than from assay-based typing.

The collaborating institutions used their own protocols to collect whole blood in K2EDTA tubes. Collaborator samples were shipped for TCRbeta analysis as frozen whole blood, isolated PBMCs, or DNA extracted from either sample type. Concerning this clone: This clone's antigen is unknown. Base qualities are missing; no much larger clone stands one base away.

TCRbeta CDR3 regions were amplified from genomic DNA by means of the immunoSEQ Assay, a bias-controlled multiplex PCR. The paper's processing steps were these. The number of nucleated cells in each sample was estimated from the amplification of reference gene primers within the assay. Sequence reads were collapsed and filtered to measure the absolute abundance of every unique TCRbeta CDR3 rearrangement. Productive Simpson clonality was computed per sample as the square root of Simpson's diversity index over productive rearrangements. TCRdb stores this immuneACCESS table with in-frame sequences only. Part of the clones is absent; in the studies checked, under half of the shortfall reflects unresolved V genes, and no reason is known for the rest. V and J calls and clone size are those listed in that table; D and trimming were worked out from the DNA. The sample profile shows some 200,000 clones; approximately 87% of them were found once. The ten largest account for 3.7% of the sample.

The CDR3, from cysteine to phenylalanine, totals 15 residues. The CDR3 DNA has 45 bases and is translated from base 1. V lost 1 base and J lost 2 bases, and the count of bases not matched to a germline gene is 4. The germline V gene gives CDR1 as MDHEN and CDR2 as SYDVKM. On the study overall, not on this receptor specifically: The amount of clinical and demographic metadata varied by source and participant and was provided uncurated.

Sequencing was carried out using peripheral blood. The TCR was taken from a man aged 18 to 29 with active or convalescent COVID-19. The V gene is TRBV28 and the J gene is TRBJ2-5; 7 of the junction bases match TRBD1. The DNA reads TGTGCCAGCAGTTTATTTGGGACAGCTCAAGAGACCCAGTACTTC. This codes for CASSLFGTAQETQYF.